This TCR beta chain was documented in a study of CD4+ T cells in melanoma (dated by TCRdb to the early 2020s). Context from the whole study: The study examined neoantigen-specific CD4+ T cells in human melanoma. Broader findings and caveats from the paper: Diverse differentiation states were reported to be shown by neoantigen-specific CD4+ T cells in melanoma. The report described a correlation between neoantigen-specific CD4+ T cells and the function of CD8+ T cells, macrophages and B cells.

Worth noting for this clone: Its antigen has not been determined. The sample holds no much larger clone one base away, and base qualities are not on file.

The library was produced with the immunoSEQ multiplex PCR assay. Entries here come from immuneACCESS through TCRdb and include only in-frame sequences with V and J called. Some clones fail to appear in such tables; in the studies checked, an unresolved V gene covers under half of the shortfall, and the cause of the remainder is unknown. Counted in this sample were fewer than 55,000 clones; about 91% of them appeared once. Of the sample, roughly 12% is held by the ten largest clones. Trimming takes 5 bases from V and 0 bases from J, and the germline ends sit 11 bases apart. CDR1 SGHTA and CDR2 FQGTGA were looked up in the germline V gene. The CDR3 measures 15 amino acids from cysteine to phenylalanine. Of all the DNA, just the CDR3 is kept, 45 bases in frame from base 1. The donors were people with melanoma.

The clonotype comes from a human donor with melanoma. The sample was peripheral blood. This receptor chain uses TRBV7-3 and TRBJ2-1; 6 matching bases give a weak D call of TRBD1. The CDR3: CASSQTGSSYNEQFF. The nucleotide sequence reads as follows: TGTGCCAGCAGCCAAACAGGGAGCTCCTACAATGAGCAGTTCTTC.